This paragraph reports one T cell receptor (beta chain). One end of the junction varies from germline; a read error may be responsible. The sample is drawn from a study of T cells of healthy individuals. Using its own MiXCR run on the 5' RACE reads, TCRdb lists one record per CDR3 protein. The repertoire includes 90,000 to 100,000 distinct CDR3 sequences, approximately 16% of them detected once, and around 6.4% sits in the top ten. The sequence came from a human donor in good health.

For the CDR3, the DNA is TGTGCCAGCAGATACTCCGGAGGTGGCTACACCTTC. As protein: CASRYSGGGYTF. The chain carries TRBV6-5 and TRBJ1-2; no firm D call. There are 12 residues in the CDR3. In germline, CDR1 is MNHEY, CDR2 SVGAGI.